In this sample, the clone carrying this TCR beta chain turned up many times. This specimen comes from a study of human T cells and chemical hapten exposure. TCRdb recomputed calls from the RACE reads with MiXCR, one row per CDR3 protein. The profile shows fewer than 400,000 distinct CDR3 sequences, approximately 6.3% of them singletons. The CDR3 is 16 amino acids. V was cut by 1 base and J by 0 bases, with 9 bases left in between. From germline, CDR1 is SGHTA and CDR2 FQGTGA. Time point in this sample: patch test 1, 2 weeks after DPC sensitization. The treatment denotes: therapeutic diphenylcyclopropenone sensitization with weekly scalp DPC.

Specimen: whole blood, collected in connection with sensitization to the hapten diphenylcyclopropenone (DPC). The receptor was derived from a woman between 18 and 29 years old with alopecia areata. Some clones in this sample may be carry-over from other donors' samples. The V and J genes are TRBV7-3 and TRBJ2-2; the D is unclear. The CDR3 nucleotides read TGTGCCAGCAGCTTAAATCCCAGTACGAACACCGGGGAGCTGTTTTTT. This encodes CASSLNPSTNTGELFF.